These T cell receptor beta chains were read from a single sample in a study of CD8+CD57+ T cells in acquired aplastic anemia. A single record per CDR3 protein comes from TCRdb applying MiXCR to the reads. Here the sample spans a few hundred thousand distinct CDR3 sequences, 34% being singletons. The sample taken for sequencing was sorted CD4+, CD8+, or CD8+CD57+ T cells (not recorded which) from PBMCs. Receptor source: a human donor in good health, serving as a control. Each CDR3 is given without its conserved first and last residue.

length	V	CDR3
12	TRBV2	ASSNWQGPQPQH
11	TRBV12-3/TRBV12-4	ASQRRLRNEQF
14	TRBV11-2	ASSSHTRAVTGELF
13	TRBV24-1	ATSDHSGNSEKLF
13	TRBV5-4	ASSLVGQGLDEQF
16	TRBV4-1	ASSQAGQGGGSNQPQH
11	TRBV2	ASRGDPVEKLF
13	TRBV10-3	AISEHTTGLNGYT
10	TRBV20-1	SARGVVNEQF
11	TRBV20-1	SYSGVGTDTQY
9	TRBV4-2	ASRNTNEQF
12	TRBV20-1	SARTLGQGLGYT
12	TRBV7-8	ASSLSLAGGRQY
13	TRBV20-1	SARGPGGTGGEQF
13	TRBV25-1	ASSEFTGLNSPLH
13	TRBV10-3	AIRATLAINYGYT
13	TRBV15	ATSRVTDSNQPQH
12	TRBV2	ASSRGRGPYEQY
14	TRBV11-1	ASSLGVGDRVREQY
13	TRBV10-3	AISESRGGGWEQY
12	TRBV19	ASSRGGMNTEAF
11	TRBV20-1	SAPRGEAYKHY
14	TRBV12-5	ASGFGPGGLSYEQY
12	TRBV7-9	ASSRDRGDSPLH
14	TRBV7-6	ASSLDISGSTYEQY
15	TRBV25-1	ASSAMGQGGPGNTIY
8	TRBV19	AKKGAGYT
11	TRBV7-3	ASSFGREGEQF
11	TRBV29-1	SARTGGAGEQY
14	TRBV10-2	ASSESREFYYNEQF
11	TRBV6-5	ASSYRQGDGYT
13	TRBV24-1	ATRPGDFSTDTQY
13	TRBV2	ASSDSFGGSYEQY
17	TRBV5-1	ASSFGLAGGKTYQETQY
11	TRBV5-5	ASSLARIQRAF
13	TRBV6-5	ASSYRQGKGSPLH
13	TRBV7-9	ASSRGQGITYEQY
13	TRBV2	ASSRDSLSNQPQH
11	TRBV2	ASSKEQGSGNT
13	TRBV9	ASSEERISYNEQF
11	TRBV20-1	SASVTGQETQY
11	TRBV19	ATHHRARSGYT
12	TRBV10-3	AILTSGGNNEQF
11	TRBV12-3/TRBV12-4	ASSLNIQETQY
11	TRBV12-3/TRBV12-4	ASSLLRAGGYT
12	TRBV20-1	SASPGTGSHGYT
12	TRBV2	ASSRSGGYETQY